These T cell receptor beta chains were read from a single sample in a study of blood T cell repertoires in COVID-19. The repertoire was sequenced with immunoSEQ multiplex PCR; TCRdb's copy has only in-frame clones and lacks some. The profile shows approximately 230,000 clones, around 82% of them singletons. The sample was peripheral blood. Every receptor here comes from a woman of 80 years or more with active or convalescent COVID-19. The conserved cysteine and the conserved F or W are not part of the CDR3 here.

V gene	CDR3 protein
TRBV18	ASSPQAGYGANVLT
TRBV5-1	ASSLQGGVTNEQF
TRBV11-2	ASSSRRLSTNEKLF
TRBV24-1	ATSGPTGGGNEKLF
TRBV4-1	ASSQEMFGRTQY
TRBV5-1	ASSLVGGGDEQF
TRBV7-8	ASSLGGGPPYEQY
TRBV6-5	AVRGRPKANYGYT
TRBV3-1/TRBV3-2	ASSQGSVKNNEQF
TRBV29-1	SVQTSGATADTQY
TRBV28	ASRRTGGRNIQY
TRBV6-1	ASSKDPGGRGETQY
TRBV25-1	ASTSPTSGSYEQY
TRBV18	ASSISGTGGLRTEAF
TRBV4-1	ASSQNPAEGTEAF
TRBV28	ASSLTGDIYGYT
TRBV6-5	ASNPSGGTSYEQY
TRBV5-4	ASSLVWGGDTEAF
TRBV20-1	RPGQGYEQY
TRBV3-1/TRBV3-2	ASSSRQGSNTIY
TRBV18	ASSPQGANYGYT
TRBV28	ASSFRGPGSQY
TRBV5-1	ASSIHLASPGNEQF
TRBV5-1	ASRVGDRSGPQH
TRBV4-1	ASSRIGLRGQPQH
TRBV29-1	SGSTDRDSVDTQY
TRBV15	ATSREVGGRGEQF
TRBV29-1	SVDSGGAEAF
TRBV29-1	SVTFGTANSNQPQH
TRBV4-1	ASSQGRDASPLH
TRBV5-1	ASSLVGTGGPYTEAF
TRBV29-1	SVGGKAGYT
TRBV5-4	ASSWGTQTNTGELF